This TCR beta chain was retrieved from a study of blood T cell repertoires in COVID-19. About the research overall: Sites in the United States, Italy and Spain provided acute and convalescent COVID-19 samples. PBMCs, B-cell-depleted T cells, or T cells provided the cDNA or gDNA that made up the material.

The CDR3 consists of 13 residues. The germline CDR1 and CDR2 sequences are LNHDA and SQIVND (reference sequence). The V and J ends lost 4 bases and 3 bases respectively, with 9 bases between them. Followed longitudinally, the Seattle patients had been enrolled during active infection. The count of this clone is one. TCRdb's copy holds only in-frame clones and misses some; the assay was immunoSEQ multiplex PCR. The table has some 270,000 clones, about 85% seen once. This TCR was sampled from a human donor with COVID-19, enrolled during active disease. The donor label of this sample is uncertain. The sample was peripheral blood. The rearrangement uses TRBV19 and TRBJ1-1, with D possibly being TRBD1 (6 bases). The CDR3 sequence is CASSRGRDTEAFF. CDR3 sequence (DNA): TGTGCCAGTAGTAGGGGGCGGGACACTGAAGCTTTCTTT.